These T cell receptor beta chains were read from a single sample in a study of blood T cell repertoires in COVID-19. Assay: immunoSEQ multiplex PCR; the TCRdb copy retains only in-frame clones and omits some. The sample lists around 100,000 clones; less than 85% were seen once. Source material: peripheral blood. These TCRs come from a man between 65 and 85 years old with COVID-19, enrolled during active disease. CDR3s include the opening cysteine and the closing phenylalanine or tryptophan. The order of the fields is clone size, V gene, J gene, D gene, CDR3 protein, CDR3 DNA. The D gene is left open where the match is weak. A clone size is listed for some rows: how often the clone was seen (once, few, many), or a class if it is expanded.

-	TRBV5-1	TRBJ2-3	-	CASSSDSSTDTQYF	TGCGCCAGCAGCTCGGACAGTAGCACAGATACGCAGTATTTT
-	TRBV20-1	TRBJ2-3	TRBD2	CSASLAGGRGTDTQYF	TGCAGTGCTAGTCTAGCGGGGGGGAGGGGCACAGATACGCAGTATTTT
once	TRBV12-3/TRBV12-4	TRBJ1-1	TRBD1	CASTRGPGTEAFF	TGTGCCAGCACCAGGGGGCCGGGGACTGAAGCTTTCTTT
-	TRBV27	TRBJ1-1	-	CASSHNENTEAFF	TGTGCCAGCAGCCACAATGAGAACACTGAAGCTTTCTTT
-	TRBV7-9	TRBJ2-3	-	CASRAVTDTQYF	TGTGCCAGCAGGGCAGTAACAGATACGCAGTATTTT
-	TRBV7-2	TRBJ2-6	TRBD2	CASSKGLAGAEGANVLTF	TGTGCCAGCAGCAAGGGACTAGCGGGAGCGGAGGGGGCCAACGTCCTGACTTTC
medium-sized	TRBV30	TRBJ1-2	TRBD1	CAWTIPGVGTGVGYTF	TGTGCCTGGACGATCCCTGGGGTGGGGACAGGGGTTGGCTACACCTTC
-	TRBV28	TRBJ1-5	-	CASTPGRDQPQHF	TGTGCCAGCACCCCCGGCCGGGATCAGCCCCAGCATTTT
few	TRBV4-1	TRBJ2-2	-	CASSQGADGELFF	TGCGCCAGCAGCCAAGGAGCGGACGGGGAGCTGTTTTTT
-	TRBV3-1/TRBV3-2	TRBJ2-5	TRBD2	CASSQEWEASGRQTQYF	TGTGCCAGCAGCCAAGAATGGGAGGCTAGCGGGAGACAGACCCAGTACTTC
-	TRBV9	TRBJ1-6	-	CASSVDGESSYNSPLHF	TGTGCCAGCAGCGTAGACGGGGAGAGCTCCTATAATTCACCCCTCCACTTT
few	TRBV19	TRBJ1-4	-	CASAGGNNEKLFF	TGTGCCAGCGCGGGGGGCAATAACGAAAAACTGTTTTTT
once	TRBV5-4	TRBJ2-1	TRBD1	CASSLEGQGVGEQFF	TGTGCCAGCAGCTTGGAGGGACAGGGGGTAGGGGAGCAGTTCTTC
once	TRBV28	TRBJ2-1	-	CASSLPPGTEQFF	TGTGCCAGCAGTTTACCCCCCGGGACAGAGCAGTTCTTC
-	TRBV28	TRBJ1-2	-	CASRGGFHYGYTF	TGTGCCAGCAGGGGGGGGTTCCACTATGGCTACACCTTC
once	TRBV12-3/TRBV12-4	TRBJ2-1	TRBD1	CASSLSQGGEQFF	TGTGCCAGCAGTTTATCACAGGGGGGTGAGCAGTTCTTC
-	TRBV19	TRBJ2-3	TRBD2	CASSGRRGDTQYF	TGTGCCAGTAGCGGGAGGCGAGGAGATACGCAGTATTTT